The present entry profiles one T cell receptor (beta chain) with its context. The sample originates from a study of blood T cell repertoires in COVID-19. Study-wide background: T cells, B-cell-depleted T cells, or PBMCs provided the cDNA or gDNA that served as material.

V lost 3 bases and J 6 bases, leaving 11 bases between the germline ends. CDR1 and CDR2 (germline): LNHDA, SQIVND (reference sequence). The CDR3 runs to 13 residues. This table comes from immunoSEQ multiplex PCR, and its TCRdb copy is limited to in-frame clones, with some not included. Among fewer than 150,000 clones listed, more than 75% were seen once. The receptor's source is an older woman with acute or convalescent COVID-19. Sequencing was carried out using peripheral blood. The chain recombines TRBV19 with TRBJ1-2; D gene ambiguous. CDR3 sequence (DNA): TGTGCCAGTAGTATGGCCCGGGAGCATGGCTACACCTTC. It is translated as CASSMAREHGYTF.